This T cell receptor beta chain is from a study of brain T cells in children with intractable seizures. J was trimmed by 0 bases and V by 7 bases; bases with no gene match: 8. This CDR3 contains 16 residues. Germline CDR1 SGDLS, CDR2 YYNGEE. The study's findings and limits: Viral specificity was inferred only from CDR3 similarity; HCMV serostatus was unknown. Absence of clones before surgery may stem from lower sequencing depth.

Time point specified: blood from clinic visit 5 months post-surgery; TSC patient then seizure free. Surgery cases with the highest brain T cell transcript signatures were chosen for sequencing. Measured with immunoSEQ multiplex PCR; TCRdb has only the in-frame clones, and not every one. The sample holds about 340,000 clones, over 90% seen once. About this clone itself: The antigen remains undetermined.

The receptor was derived from a boy under two years old with tuberous sclerosis and intractable seizures. This chain uses TRBV9 with TRBJ2-3; TRBD1 matches 10 bases. This material consisted of peripheral blood, taken about 5 months after surgery. CDR3 protein: CASGTGATSSTDTQYF. The CDR3 bases are TGTGCCAGCGGGACAGGGGCGACTTCTAGCACAGATACGCAGTATTTT.